This record looks at one T cell receptor (beta chain) sequence and its context. The repertoire was sequenced with immunoSEQ multiplex PCR; TCRdb's copy has only in-frame clones and lacks some. This repertoire shows 89,000 or so clones, just over 85% found once; its top ten account for approximately 0.8%. These data come from a study of OX40 agonist ivuxolimab in advanced cancers. This CDR3 is built from 14 residues. Germline loops: CDR1 SGHRS, CDR2 YFSETQ. The ends lost 2 bases at V and 4 bases at J; junction bases unmatched: 3. V is TRBV5-1 and J is TRBJ2-3; 8 nucleotides line up with TRBD1. Sequenced material: CD4+ or CD8+ T cells sorted from blood, taken in a trial of the OX40 agonist ivuxolimab. This TCR derives from an adult with an advanced solid tumor such as melanoma, head and neck, liver or kidney cancer. Here the CDR3 DNA reads TGCGCCAGCAGCTTACAGGGGGAGGCAGATACGCAGTATTTT. Its protein product is CASSLQGEADTQYF.